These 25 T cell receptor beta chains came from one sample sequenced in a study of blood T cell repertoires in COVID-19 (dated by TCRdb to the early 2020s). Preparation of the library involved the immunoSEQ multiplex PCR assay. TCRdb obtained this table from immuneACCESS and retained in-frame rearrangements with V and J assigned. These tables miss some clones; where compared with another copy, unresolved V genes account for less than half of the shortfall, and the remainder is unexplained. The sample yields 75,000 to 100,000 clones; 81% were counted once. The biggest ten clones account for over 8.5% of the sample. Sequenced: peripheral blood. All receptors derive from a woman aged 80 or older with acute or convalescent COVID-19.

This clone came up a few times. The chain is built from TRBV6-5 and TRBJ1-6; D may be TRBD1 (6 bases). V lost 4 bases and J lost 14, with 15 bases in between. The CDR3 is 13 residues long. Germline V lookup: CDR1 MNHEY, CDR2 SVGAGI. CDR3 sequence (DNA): TGTGCCAGCAGTTTACAGGGCCCTCCTACCCTCCACTTT. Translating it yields CASSLQGPPTLHF.

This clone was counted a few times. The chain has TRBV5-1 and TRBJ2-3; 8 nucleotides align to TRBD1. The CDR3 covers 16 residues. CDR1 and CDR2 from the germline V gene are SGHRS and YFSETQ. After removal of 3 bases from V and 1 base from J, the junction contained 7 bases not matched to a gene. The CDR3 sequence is CASSWSGQGRTDTQYF. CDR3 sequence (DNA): TGCGCCAGCAGCTGGAGCGGACAGGGTCGCACAGATACGCAGTATTTT.

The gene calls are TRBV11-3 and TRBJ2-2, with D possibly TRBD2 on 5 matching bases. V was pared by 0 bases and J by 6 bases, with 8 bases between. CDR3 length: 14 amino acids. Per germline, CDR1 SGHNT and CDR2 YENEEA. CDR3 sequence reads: CASSLESSPGELFF. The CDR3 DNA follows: TGTGCCAGCAGCTTAGAGTCTAGCCCCGGGGAGCTGTTTTTT.

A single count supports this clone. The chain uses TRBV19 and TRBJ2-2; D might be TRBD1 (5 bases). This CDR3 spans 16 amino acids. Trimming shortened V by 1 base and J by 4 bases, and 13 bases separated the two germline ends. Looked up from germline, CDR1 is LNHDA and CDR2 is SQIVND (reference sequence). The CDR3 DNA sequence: TGTGCCAGTAGTATAGGGATGGGGCCCATCACCGGGGAGCTGTTTTTT. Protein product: CASSIGMGPITGELFF.

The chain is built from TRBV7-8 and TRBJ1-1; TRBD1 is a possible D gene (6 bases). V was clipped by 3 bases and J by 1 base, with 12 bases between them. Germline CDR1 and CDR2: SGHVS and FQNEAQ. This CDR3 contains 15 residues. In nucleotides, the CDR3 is TGTGCCAGCAGCTTGTCAGGGGCTGGGAACACTGAAGCTTTCTTT. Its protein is CASSLSGAGNTEAFF.

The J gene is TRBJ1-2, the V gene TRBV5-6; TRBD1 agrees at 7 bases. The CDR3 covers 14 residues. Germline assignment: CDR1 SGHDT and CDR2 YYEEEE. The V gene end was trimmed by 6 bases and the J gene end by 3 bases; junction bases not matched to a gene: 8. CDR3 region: CASNPGDRYYGYTF. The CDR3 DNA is TGTGCCAGCAACCCCGGGGACAGATACTATGGCTACACCTTC.

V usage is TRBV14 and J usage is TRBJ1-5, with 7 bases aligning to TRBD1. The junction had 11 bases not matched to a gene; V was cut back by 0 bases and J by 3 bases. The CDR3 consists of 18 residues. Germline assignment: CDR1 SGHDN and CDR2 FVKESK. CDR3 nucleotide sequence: TGTGCCAGCAGCCAAGAACATTTAAGGGACAGCTACAATCAGCCCCAGCATTTT. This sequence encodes CASSQEHLRDSYNQPQHF. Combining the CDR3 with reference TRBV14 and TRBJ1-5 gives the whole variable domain EAGVTQFPSHSVIEKGQTVTLRCDPISGHDNLYWYRRVMGKEIKFLLHFVKESKQDESGMPNNRFLAERTGGTYSTLKVQPAELEDSGVYFCASSQEHLRDSYNQPQHFGDGTRLSIL.

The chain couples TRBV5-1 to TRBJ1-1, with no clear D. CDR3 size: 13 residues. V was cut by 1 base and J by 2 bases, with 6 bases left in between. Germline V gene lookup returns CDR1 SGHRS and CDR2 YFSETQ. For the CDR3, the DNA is TGCGCCAGCAGCTTGTTAGAAAACACTGAAGCTTTCTTT. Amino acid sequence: CASSLLENTEAFF.

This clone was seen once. The CDR3 region has the DNA TGTGCCAGCAGTCCTCGACAGGGTGGGGAGTACGAGCAGTACGTC. As protein: CASSPRQGGEYEQYV. This chain connects TRBV27 to TRBJ2-7, with 7 bases that match TRBD1. The V gene end was trimmed by 5 bases and the J gene end by 4 bases; junction bases not matched to a gene: 11. This CDR3 comprises 15 residues. From germline, CDR1 is MNHEY and CDR2 SMNVEV (reference sequence).

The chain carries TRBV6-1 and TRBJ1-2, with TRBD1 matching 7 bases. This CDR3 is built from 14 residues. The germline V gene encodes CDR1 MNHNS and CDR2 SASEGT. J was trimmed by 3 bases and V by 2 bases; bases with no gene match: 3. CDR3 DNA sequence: TGTGCCAGCAGTGAAATAGACAGGGACTATGGCTACACCTTC. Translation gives CASSEIDRDYGYTF.

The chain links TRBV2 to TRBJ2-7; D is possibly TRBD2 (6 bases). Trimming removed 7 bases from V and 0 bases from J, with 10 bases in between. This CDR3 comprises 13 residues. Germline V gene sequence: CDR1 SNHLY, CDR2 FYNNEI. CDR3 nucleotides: TGTGCCAGCACTCGGGACTTCTCCTACGAGCAGTACTTC. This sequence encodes CASTRDFSYEQYF.

The CDR3 coding sequence is TGTGCCAGCAGTTTGAGGAATGAGCAGTTCTTC. Translated, it gives CASSLRNEQFF. V usage is TRBV12-3 or TRBV12-4 and J usage is TRBJ2-1; no firm D call. The CDR3 has 11 amino acids. V was trimmed by 3 bases and J by 7 bases, leaving 4 bases between them.

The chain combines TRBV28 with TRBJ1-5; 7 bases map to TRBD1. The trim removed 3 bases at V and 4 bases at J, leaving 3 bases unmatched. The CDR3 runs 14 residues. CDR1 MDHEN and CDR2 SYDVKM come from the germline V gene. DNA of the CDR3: TGTGCCAGCAGTTTCGGGACAGAGAATCAGCCCCAGCATTTT. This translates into CASSFGTENQPQHF.

CDR3 residues: CASSTWDSEQYV. The CDR3 nucleotides read TGTGCCAGCAGTACTTGGGACAGCGAGCAGTACGTC. The chain couples TRBV12-3 or TRBV12-4 to TRBJ2-7; 7 bases fit TRBD1. J gave up 6 bases and V 5 bases, and 4 bases lay outside the gene matches. CDR3 length: 12 residues.

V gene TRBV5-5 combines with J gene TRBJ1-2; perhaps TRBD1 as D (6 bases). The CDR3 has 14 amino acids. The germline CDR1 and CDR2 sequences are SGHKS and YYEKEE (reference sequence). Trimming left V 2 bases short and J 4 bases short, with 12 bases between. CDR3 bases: TGTGCCAGCAGCTTAGACAGGCAAGCCTATGGCTACACCTTC. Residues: CASSLDRQAYGYTF. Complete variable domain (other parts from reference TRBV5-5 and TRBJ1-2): DAGVTQSPTHLIKTRGQQVTLRCSPISGHKSVSWYQQVLGQGPQFIFQYYEKEERGRGNFPDRFSARQFPNYSSELNVNALLLGDSALYLCASSLDRQAYGYTFGSGTRLTVV.

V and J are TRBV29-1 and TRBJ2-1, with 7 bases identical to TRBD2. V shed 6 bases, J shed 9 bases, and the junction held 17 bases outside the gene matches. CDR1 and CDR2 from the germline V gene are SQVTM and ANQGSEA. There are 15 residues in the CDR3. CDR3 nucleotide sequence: TGCAGCGTCCCCCAGGGCGGGTCAATAGCGGGTGAGCAGTTCTTC. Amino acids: CSVPQGGSIAGEQFF.

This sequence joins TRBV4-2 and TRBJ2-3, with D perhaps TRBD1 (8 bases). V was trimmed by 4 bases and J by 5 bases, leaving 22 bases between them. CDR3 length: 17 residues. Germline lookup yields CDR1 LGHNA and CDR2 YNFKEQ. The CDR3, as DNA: TGTGCCAGCAGCCCCGCAAGTGGAGCGGGGACAGGAGATACGCAGTATTTT. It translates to CASSPASGAGTGDTQYF.

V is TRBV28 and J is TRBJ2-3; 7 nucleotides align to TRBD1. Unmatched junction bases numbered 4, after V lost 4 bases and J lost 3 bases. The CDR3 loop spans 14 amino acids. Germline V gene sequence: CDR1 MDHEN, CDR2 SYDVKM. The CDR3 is CASSWGQRTDTQYF. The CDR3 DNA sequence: TGTGCCAGCAGTTGGGGACAGAGAACAGATACGCAGTATTTT.

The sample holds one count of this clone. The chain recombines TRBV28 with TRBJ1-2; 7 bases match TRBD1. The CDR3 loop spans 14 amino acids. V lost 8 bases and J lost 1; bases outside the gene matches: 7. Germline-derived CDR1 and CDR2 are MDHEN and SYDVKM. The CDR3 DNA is TGTGCCAGCTGGGCGGGGACAGTTAACTATGGCTACACCTTC. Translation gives CASWAGTVNYGYTF.

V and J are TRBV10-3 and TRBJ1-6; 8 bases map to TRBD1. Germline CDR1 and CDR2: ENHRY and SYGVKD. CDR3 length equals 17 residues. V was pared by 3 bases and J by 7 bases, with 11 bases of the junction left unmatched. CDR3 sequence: CAISEIQGERLNSPLHF. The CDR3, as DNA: TGTGCCATCAGTGAAATACAGGGGGAAAGGCTGAATTCACCCCTCCACTTT.

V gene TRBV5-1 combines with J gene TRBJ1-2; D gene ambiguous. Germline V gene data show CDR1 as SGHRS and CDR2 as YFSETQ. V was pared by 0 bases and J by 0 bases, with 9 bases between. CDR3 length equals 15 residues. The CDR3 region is CASSLEWGANYGYTF. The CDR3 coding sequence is TGCGCCAGCAGCTTGGAATGGGGAGCTAACTATGGCTACACCTTC.

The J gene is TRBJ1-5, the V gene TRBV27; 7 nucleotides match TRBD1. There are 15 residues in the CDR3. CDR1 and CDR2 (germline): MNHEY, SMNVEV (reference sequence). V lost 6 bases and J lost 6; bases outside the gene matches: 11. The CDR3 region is CASSPDRAIRQPQHF. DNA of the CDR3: TGTGCCAGCAGCCCCGACAGGGCTATTCGTCAGCCCCAGCATTTT.

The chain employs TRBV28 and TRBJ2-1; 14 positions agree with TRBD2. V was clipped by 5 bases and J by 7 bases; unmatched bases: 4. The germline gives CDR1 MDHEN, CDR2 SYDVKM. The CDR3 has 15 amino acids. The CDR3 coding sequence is TGTGCCAGCAGTCCGACTAGCGGGGGGGTAAATGAGCAGTTCTTC. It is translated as CASSPTSGGVNEQFF.

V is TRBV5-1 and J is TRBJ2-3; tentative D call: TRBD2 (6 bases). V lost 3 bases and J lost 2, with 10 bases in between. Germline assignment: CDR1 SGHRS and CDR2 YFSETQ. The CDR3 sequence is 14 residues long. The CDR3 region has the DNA TGCGCCAGCAGCTCCGGGACTTACACAGATACGCAGTATTTT. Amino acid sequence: CASSSGTYTDTQYF.

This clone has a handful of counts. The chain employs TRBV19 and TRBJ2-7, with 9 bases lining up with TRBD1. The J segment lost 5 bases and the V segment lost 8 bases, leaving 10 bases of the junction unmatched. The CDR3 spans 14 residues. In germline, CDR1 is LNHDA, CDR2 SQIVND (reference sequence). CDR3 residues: CASPGGTGTHEQYV. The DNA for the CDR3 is TGTGCCAGTCCCGGCGGGACAGGGACCCACGAGCAGTACGTC.